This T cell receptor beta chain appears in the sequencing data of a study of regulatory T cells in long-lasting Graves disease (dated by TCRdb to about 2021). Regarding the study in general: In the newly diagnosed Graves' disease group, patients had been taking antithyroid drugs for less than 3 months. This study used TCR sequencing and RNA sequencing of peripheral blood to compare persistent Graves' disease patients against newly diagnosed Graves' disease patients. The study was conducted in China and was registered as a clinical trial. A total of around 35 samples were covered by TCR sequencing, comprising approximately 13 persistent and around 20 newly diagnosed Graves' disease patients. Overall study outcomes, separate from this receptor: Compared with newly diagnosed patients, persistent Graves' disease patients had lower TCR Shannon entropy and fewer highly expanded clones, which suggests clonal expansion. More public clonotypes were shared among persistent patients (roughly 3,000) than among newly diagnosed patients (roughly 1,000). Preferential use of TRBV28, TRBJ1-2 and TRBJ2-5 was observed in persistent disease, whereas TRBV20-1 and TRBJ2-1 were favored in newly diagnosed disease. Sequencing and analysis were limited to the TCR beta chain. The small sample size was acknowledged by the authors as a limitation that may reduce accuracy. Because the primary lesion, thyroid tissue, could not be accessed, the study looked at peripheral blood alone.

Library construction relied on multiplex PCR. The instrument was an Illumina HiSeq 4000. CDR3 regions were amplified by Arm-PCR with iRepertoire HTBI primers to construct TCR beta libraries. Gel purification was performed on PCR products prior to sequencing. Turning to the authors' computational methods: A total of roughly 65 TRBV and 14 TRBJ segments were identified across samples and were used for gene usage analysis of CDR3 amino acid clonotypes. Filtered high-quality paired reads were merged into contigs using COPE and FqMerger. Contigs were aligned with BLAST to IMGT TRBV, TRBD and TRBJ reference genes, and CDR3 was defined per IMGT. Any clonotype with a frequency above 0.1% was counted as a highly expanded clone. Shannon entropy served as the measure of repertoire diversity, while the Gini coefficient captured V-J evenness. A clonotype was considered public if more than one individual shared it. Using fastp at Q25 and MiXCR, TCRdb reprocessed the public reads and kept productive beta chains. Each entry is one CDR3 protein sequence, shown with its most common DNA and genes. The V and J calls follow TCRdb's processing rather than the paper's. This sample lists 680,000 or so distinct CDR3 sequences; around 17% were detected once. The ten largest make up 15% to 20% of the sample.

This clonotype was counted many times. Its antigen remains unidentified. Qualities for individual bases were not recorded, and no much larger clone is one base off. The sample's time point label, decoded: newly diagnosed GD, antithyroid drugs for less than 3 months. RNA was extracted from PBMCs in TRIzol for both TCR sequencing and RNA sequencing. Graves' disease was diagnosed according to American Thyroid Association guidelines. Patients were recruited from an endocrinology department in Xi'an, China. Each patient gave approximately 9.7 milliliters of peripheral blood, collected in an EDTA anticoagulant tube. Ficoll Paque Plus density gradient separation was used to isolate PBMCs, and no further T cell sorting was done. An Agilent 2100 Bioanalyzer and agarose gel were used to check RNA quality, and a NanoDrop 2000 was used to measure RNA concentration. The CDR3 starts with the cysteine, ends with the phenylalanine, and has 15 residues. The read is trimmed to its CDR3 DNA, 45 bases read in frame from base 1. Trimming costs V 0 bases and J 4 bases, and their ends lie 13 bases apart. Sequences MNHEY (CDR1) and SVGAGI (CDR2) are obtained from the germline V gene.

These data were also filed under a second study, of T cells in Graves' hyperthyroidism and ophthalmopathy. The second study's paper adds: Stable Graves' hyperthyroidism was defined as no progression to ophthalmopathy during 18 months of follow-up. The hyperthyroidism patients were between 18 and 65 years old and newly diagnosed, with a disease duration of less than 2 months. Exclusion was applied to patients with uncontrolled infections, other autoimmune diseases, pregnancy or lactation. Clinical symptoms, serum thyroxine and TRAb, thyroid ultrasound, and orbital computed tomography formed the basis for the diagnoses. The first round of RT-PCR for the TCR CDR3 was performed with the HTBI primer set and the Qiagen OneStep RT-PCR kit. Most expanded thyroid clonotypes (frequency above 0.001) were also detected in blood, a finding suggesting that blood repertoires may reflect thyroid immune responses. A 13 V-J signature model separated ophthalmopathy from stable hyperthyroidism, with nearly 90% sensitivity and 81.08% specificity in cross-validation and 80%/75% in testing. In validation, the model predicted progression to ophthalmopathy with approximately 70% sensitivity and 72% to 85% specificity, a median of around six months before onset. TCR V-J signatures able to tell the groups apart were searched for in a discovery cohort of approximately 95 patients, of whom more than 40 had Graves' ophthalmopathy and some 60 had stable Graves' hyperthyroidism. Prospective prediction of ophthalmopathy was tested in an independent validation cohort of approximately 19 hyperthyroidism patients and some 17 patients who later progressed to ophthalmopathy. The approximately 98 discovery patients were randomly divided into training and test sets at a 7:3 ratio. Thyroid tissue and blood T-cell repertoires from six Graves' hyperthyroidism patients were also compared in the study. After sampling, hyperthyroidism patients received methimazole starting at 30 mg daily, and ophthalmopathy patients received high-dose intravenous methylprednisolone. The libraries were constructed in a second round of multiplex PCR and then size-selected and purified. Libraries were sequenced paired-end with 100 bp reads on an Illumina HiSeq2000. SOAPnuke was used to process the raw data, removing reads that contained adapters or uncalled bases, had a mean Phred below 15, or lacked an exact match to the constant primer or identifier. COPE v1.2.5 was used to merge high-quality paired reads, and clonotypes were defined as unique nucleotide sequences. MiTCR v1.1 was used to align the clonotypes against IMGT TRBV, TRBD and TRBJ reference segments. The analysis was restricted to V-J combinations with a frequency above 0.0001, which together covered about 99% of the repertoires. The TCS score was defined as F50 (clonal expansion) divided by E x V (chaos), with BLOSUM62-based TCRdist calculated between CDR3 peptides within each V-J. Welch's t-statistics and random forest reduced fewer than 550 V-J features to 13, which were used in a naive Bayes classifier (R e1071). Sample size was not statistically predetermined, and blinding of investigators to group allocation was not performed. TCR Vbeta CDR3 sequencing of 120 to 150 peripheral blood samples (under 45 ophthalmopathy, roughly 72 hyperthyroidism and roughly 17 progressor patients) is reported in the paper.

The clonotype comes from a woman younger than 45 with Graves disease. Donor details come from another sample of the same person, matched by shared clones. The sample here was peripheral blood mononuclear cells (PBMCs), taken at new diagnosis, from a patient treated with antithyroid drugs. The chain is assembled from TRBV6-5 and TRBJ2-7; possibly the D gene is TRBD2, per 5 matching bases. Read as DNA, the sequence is TGTGCCAGCAGTTACTCGATGTTGGGCGGGTACGAGCAGTACTTC. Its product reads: CASSYSMLGGYEQYF.